One sample yielded the 5 T cell receptor beta chains listed below, sequenced in a study of shared clonotypes between healthy human individuals. Generated by immunoSEQ multiplex PCR, the TCRdb table keeps only in-frame clones and is missing some. The data show about 2.3 million clones, with over 90% seen just once and about 0.39% held by the top ten. Specimen: naive CD4+ T cells from PBMCs. As for subset: CD45RA+ positively selected. The receptors were gathered from a man younger than 35 in good health. Some clones in this sample may be carry-over from other donors' samples.

Comment on this clone: One end of the junction varies from germline; a read error may be responsible. The rearrangement joins TRBV9 to TRBJ1-1; no definite D call. This CDR3 region has 8 residues. Germline CDR1 is SGDLS and CDR2 is YYNGEE. CDR3 loop: CASSPTVF. The CDR3 bases are TGTGCCAGCAGCCCCACTGTCTTT.

The gene calls are TRBV28 and TRBJ2-1, with D perhaps matching TRBD1 or TRBD2 (6 bases each). CDR3 length: 16 residues. Germline CDR1 is MDHEN and CDR2 is SYDVKM. V shed 6 bases and J shed 8 bases, with 23 bases lying between them. This CDR3 reads CASRTARTGAFDEQFF. The CDR3 DNA is TGTGCCAGCAGAACGGCCCGGACGGGGGCATTCGATGAGCAGTTCTTC.

The CDR3 coding sequence is TGTGCCAGCAGCCCCCGCGGGGGAGGCAATCAGCCCCAGCATTTT. Residues: CASSPRGGGNQPQHF. The chain combines TRBV21-1 with TRBJ1-5. TRBV21-1 constitutes a pseudogene. This CDR3 is built from 15 residues.

The V and J genes are TRBV11-2 and TRBJ2-3; 7 bases line up with TRBD2. CDR3 length equals 15 residues. CDR1 and CDR2 (germline): SGHAT, FQNNGV. Germline trimming cut 5 bases from V and 2 bases from J; bases unmatched to any gene: 7. The CDR3, as DNA: TGTGCCAGCAGCCTGACTAGCAGAAACACAGATACGCAGTATTTT. Translated: CASSLTSRNTDTQYF. Supplemented by reference TRBV11-2 and TRBJ2-3, the full variable domain reads EAGVAQSPRYKIIEKRQSVAFWCNPISGHATLYWYQQILGQGPKLLIQFQNNGVVDDSQLPKDRFSAERLKGVDSTLKIQPAKLEDSAVYLCASSLTSRNTDTQYFGPGTRLTVL.

The chain joins TRBV5-1 to TRBJ1-5, with TRBD1 matching over 7 bases. V lost 4 bases and J lost 8; bases outside the gene matches: 12. Germline loops: CDR1 SGHRS, CDR2 YFSETQ. There are 15 residues in the CDR3. CDR3 region: CASSRGGQQLEPQHF. The DNA of the CDR3 is TGCGCCAGCAGCCGGGGGGGACAGCAATTGGAGCCCCAGCATTTT.